These 32 T cell receptor beta chains share one sample of origin, sequenced in a study of tumor-infiltrating lymphocytes in primary liver carcinoma. Using a constant-region primer together with ProtoScript II reverse transcriptase, TCR beta cDNA was made from about 490 ng of total RNA. For TCR beta, libraries were produced by three nested multiplex PCR rounds using slightly modified ARM-PCR. Primers for the first two PCR rounds were TRBV1-TRBV30 forward primers and a C-beta reverse primer (10 cycles per round). TCRdb re-called the multiplex PCR reads through MiXCR, storing one row per CDR3 protein. The table has some 180,000 distinct CDR3 sequences, 70% to 90% seen once. Joint extraction of RNA and DNA used 20-30 mg of bulk tissue that was unsorted. Sequencing input: tumor tissue from primary liver carcinoma. The receptors here all came from a man aged 40-49 years with primary liver carcinoma and hepatitis B virus infection.

Concerning this clonotype itself: One end of the junction varies from germline; a read error may be responsible. The chain is built from TRBV11-2 and TRBJ2-1; no clear D gene. Germline V gene sequence: CDR1 SGHAT, CDR2 FQNNGV. CDR3 length: 13 residues. The CDR3: CASSSELYDEHFF. In nucleotides, the CDR3 is TGCGCCAGCAGCTCAGAATTATACGATGAGCACTTCTTC.

At least ten counts were recorded for this clonotype. At one of its ends the junction is not consistent with the germline gene, which may arise from a read error. The chain combines TRBV5-4 with TRBJ2-5; TRBD2 agrees at 14 bases. The length of the CDR3 is 18 residues. The germline gives CDR1 SGHNT, CDR2 YYREEE (reference sequence). The CDR3 sequence is CASSLGLAGAGPQETQYF. Here the CDR3 DNA reads TGTGCCAGCAGTTTGGGACTAGCGGGAGCGGGACCCCAAGAGACCCAGTACTTC.

With regard to this clonotype: Just one base apart from a much larger clone, this may be a read error. The chain carries TRBV6-4 and TRBJ1-6; 8 bases agree with TRBD1. CDR1 and CDR2 (germline): MRHNA, SNTAGT. This CDR3 is 14 amino acids long. The CDR3 region has the DNA TGTGACAGGGGGGATTCTACCTATAATTCACCCCTCCACTTT. It codes for CDRGDSTYNSPLHF.

Comments on this clonotype: One junction end disagrees with the germline gene, perhaps due to a read error. This chain links TRBV5-5 with TRBJ2-7, with D perhaps matching TRBD2 (5 bases). Germline values: CDR1 SGHKS, CDR2 YYEKEE (reference sequence). This CDR3 has 15 amino acids. CDR3 coding DNA: TGTGCCAGCAGCCCCCGTCAGGCTAGCTCCTACGAGCAGTGCTTC. It is translated as CASSPRQASSYEQCF.

The rearrangement joins TRBV4-1 to TRBJ1-5; D may be TRBD1 (5 bases). V was clipped by 9 bases and J by 9 bases, with 24 bases between them. Germline CDR1 MGHRA, CDR2 YSYEKL. The CDR3 sequence is 15 residues long. This CDR3 is CASGPIEGSNRPQHF. CDR3 in DNA: TGCGCCAGTGGTCCCATAGAGGGGAGCAATAGGCCCCAGCATTTT.

The chain recombines TRBV6-2 or TRBV6-3 with TRBJ2-5; TRBD2 agrees at 7 bases. After removal of 4 bases from V and 14 bases from J, the junction contained 13 bases not matched to a gene. This CDR3 is 13 amino acids long. Germline CDR1 MNHEY, CDR2 SVGEGT. CDR3 coding DNA: TGTGCCAGCAGTTCCGGACTAGTGAACAGCCATTACTTC. Encoded protein: CASSSGLVNSHYF.

This chain uses TRBV6-1 with TRBJ2-3; D may be TRBD1 or TRBD2 (5 bases each). The CDR3 runs 16 residues. Germline lookup yields CDR1 MNHNS and CDR2 SASEGT. V lost 3 bases to trimming and J lost 7 bases, with 20 bases between them. The CDR3 bases are TGTGCCAGCAGTGATTTCTCAGGGAGTGGTGGACATACGCAGTATTTT. The encoded protein is CASSDFSGSGGHTQYF.

A remark on this clonotype: No conserved phenylalanine or tryptophan is present at the end of the CDR3, so a read error is the likely explanation. The genes are TRBV12-3 or TRBV12-4 and TRBJ1-6; D not certain. V lost 8 bases to trimming and J lost 7 bases, with 12 bases between them. The CDR3 runs 13 residues. CDR3 DNA: TGTGCCAGCTCATTGAGAGGGAATTCACCCCTCCACGTT. It encodes CASSLRGNSPLHV.

The J gene is TRBJ2-3, the V gene TRBV29-1; 7 positions match TRBD2. The V segment lost 5 bases and the J segment 6 bases; nucleotides outside the gene matches: 8. Germline-derived CDR1 and CDR2 are SQVTM and ANQGSEA. The CDR3 totals 13 residues. Here the CDR3 DNA reads TGCAGCGTTAGCGCGGGAGCGTATGATACGCAGTATTTT. Its translation: CSVSAGAYDTQYF.

This clonotype was counted only a few times. This may be a read error, as it is one base from a much larger clone. J is TRBJ2-1 and V is TRBV5-5, with unresolved D. Trimming cost V 5 bases and J 3 bases, with 18 bases left between them. Germline assignment: CDR1 SGHKS and CDR2 YYEKEE (reference sequence). This CDR3 region has 16 residues. The CDR3 bases are TGTGCCAGCAGACCACGGACGGCCAGGAACTACAATGAGCAGTTCTTC. Translated: CASRPRTARNYNEQFF.

Note on this clonotype: Germline is not matched at one junction end, which may reflect a read error. This chain uses TRBV29-1 with TRBJ2-1; perhaps TRBD1 as D (6 bases). The CDR3 sequence is 10 residues long. Germline V gives CDR1 SQVTM, CDR2 ANQGSEA. The CDR3 protein is CSLWDNEQFF. In DNA, the CDR3 is TGCAGCCTTTGGGACAATGAGCAATTCTTC.

In the case of this clonotype: Germline and junction disagree at one end, which may indicate a read error. V is TRBV29-1 and J is TRBJ2-7; 11 nucleotides match TRBD2. The CDR3 runs 14 residues. Germline V gene data show CDR1 as SQVTM and CDR2 as ANQGSEA. CDR3 nucleotide sequence: TGCAGCCTGACACTCGGGACTAGCGGCTACGAGCACTACTTC. Its protein product is CSLTLGTSGYEHYF.

This chain links TRBV29-1 with TRBJ2-7; the match to TRBD1 covers 7 bases. Germline CDR1 and CDR2: SQVTM and ANQGSEA. V lost 6 bases and J lost 7; bases outside the gene matches: 15. CDR3 size: 14 residues. The CDR3 is CSVPDRVDHVEQYF. The CDR3 region has the DNA TGCAGCGTCCCTGACAGGGTGGATCATGTTGAGCAGTACTTC.

On this clonotype: A much more abundant neighbour one base away suggests this may be a read error. V gene TRBV24-1 combines with J gene TRBJ2-1, with TRBD1 matching 7 bases. From germline, CDR1 is KGHDR and CDR2 SFDVKD. Unmatched junction bases numbered 4, after V lost 1 base and J lost 5 bases. CDR3 size: 15 residues. The CDR3 loop is CATSDFYGTDNEQFF. As DNA, the CDR3 is TGTGCCACCAGTGATTTCTACGGGACAGACAATGAGCAGTTCTTC.

On this clonotype itself: A clone one base away is much larger, so this may be a read error. This chain links TRBV6-4 with TRBJ2-1, with a possible D match to TRBD2 (5 bases). Germline loops: CDR1 MRHNA, CDR2 SNTAGT. CDR3 length: 14 amino acids. The CDR3 DNA sequence: TGTGCCAGCAGTGGAGACGATGACTACCATGAGCAGTTCTTC. Its translation is CASSGDDDYHEQFF.

Remarks on this clonotype: The CDR3 end shows no conserved phenylalanine or tryptophan, and so a read error is likely. The chain has TRBV6-1 and TRBJ2-7, with TRBD2 matching 8 bases. Germline V gives CDR1 MNHNS, CDR2 SASEGT. This CDR3 has 14 residues. The CDR3 DNA sequence: TGTACCAGTACAAGCGGGAGCTTGTCCTACGAGCAGTACCTC. Its protein product is CTSTSGSLSYEQYL.

Turning to this clonotype: The junction and the germline gene differ at one end; a read error may be behind it. The V and J genes are TRBV6-5 and TRBJ2-6; D not certain. The length of the CDR3 is 17 residues. Germline values: CDR1 MNHEY, CDR2 SVGAGI. The CDR3 sequence is CVSSSQTCSSGANVLTF. The CDR3 DNA reads as TGTGTCAGCAGTTCCCAGACATGCAGCTCTGGGGCCAACGTCCTGACTTTC.

In this sample, this clonotype turned up many times. The V and J genes are TRBV5-1 and TRBJ2-7; D is possibly TRBD2 (6 bases). There are 14 residues in the CDR3. The V and J ends lost 4 bases and 0 bases respectively, with 11 bases between them. CDR1 is SGHRS and CDR2 is YFSETQ in the germline V gene. The CDR3 DNA is TGCGCCAGCAGCCTCCTCGGGAGCTCCTACGAGCAGTACTTC. Translation: CASSLLGSSYEQYF.

The table lists this clonotype with many counts. This chain uses TRBV4-3 with TRBJ2-1; 12 bases match TRBD2. V lost 0 bases and J lost 4; bases outside the gene matches: 4. CDR1 LGHNA and CDR2 YSLEER come from the germline V gene. The CDR3 runs 17 residues. The CDR3 spells CASSQDLAGGPYNEQFF. The CDR3 coding sequence is TGCGCCAGCAGCCAAGACCTAGCGGGAGGGCCGTACAATGAGCAGTTCTTC.

The chain is built from TRBV4-2 and TRBJ1-2; no firm D call. CDR3 length equals 16 residues. Germline V gene data show CDR1 as LGHNA and CDR2 as YNFKEQ. Trimming took off 1 base at V and 4 bases at J, with 16 bases between the two ends. In nucleotides, the CDR3 is TGTGCCAGCAGCCAAGGTGCCGGCGCTCTTTTCTATGGCTACACCTTC. Residues: CASSQGAGALFYGYTF.

As regards this clonotype: As the CDR3 is not closed by the conserved phenylalanine or tryptophan, this likely results from a read error. J is TRBJ2-6 and V is TRBV6-5; 7 nucleotides line up with TRBD1. This CDR3 spans 15 amino acids. The germline V gene encodes CDR1 MNHEY and CDR2 SVGAGI. The trim removed 6 bases at V and 5 bases at J, leaving 7 bases unmatched. CDR3 nucleotides: TGTGCCAGCAGATACAGGGGATCTAGGGCCAACGTCCTGACTCTC. It translates to CASRYRGSRANVLTL.

A single count supports this clonotype. The conserved final phenylalanine or tryptophan is absent from the CDR3, which likely points to a read error. The limits of the CDR3 on the DNA are not certain, so only TCRdb's listed CDR3 is given. The chain combines TRBV7-9 with TRBJ2-1; the tabulated D call, TRBD1, remains unverified against the DNA. Termini included, the CDR3 measures 14 amino acids. CDR1 and CDR2 (germline): SEHNR, FQNEAQ (reference sequence). CDR3 loop: CASSLGNTGDKHSL.

Comments on this clonotype: This could be a read error, since a much larger clone is one nucleotide away. The chain links TRBV19 to TRBJ1-5; a possible D gene is TRBD1 (5 bases). The J call may be in error: the DNA end matches TRBJ2-3 better. This CDR3 spans 16 amino acids. The V gene's germline CDR1 is LNHDA and CDR2 SQIVND (reference sequence). This CDR3 reads CASSYGKGFGHQPQYF. The CDR3 nucleotides are TGTGCCAGTAGTTACGGAAAGGGGTTCGGGCATCAGCCCCAGTATTTT.

Turning to this clonotype: Given the absence of the conserved phenylalanine or tryptophan at the CDR3 end, a read error is likely. CDR3 DNA sequence: TGTGCCAGCAGCATCTTGGGCAAGGGCGATCAGCCCCAGCATTAT. This translates into CASSILGKGDQPQHY. The chain carries TRBV5-6 and TRBJ1-5; D unresolved. This CDR3 is 15 amino acids long. V lost 4 bases and J 5 bases, leaving 16 bases between the germline ends. Germline assignment: CDR1 SGHDT and CDR2 YYEEEE.

A note on this clonotype: Sequence at one end of the junction differs from germline and may be a read error. The V call is TRBV4-3, the J call TRBJ2-5; 8 bases line up with TRBD2. The germline CDR1 and CDR2 sequences are LGHNA and YSLEER. The CDR3 loop spans 17 amino acids. The CDR3 spells CASSQAAGGRTGETHYF. The CDR3 coding sequence is TGTGCCAGCAGCCAAGCGGCTGGCGGGAGGACTGGTGAGACCCACTACTTC.

Regarding this clonotype: At one boundary the junction diverges from the germline segment, which might be a read error. The chain carries TRBV7-8 and TRBJ2-6, with 8 bases that match TRBD2. The CDR3 length is 17 residues. Germline values: CDR1 SGHVS, CDR2 FQNEAQ. The CDR3 coding sequence is TGTGCCAGCAGCTTAGACGGGAGGGGGGCTGGGGTCAACGTCCTGACCTTC. Its translation is CASSLDGRGAGVNVLTF. Together with reference TRBV7-8 and TRBJ2-6, the CDR3 gives the full variable domain: GAGVSQSPRYKVAKRGQDVALRCDPISGHVSLFWYQQALGQGPEFLTYFQNEAQLDKSGLPSDRFFAERPEGSVSTLKIQRTQQEDSAVYLCASSLDGRGAGVNVLTFGAGSRLTVL.

A word on this clonotype: In this CDR3 the conserved last residue, phenylalanine or tryptophan, is missing, so a read error is likely. V gene TRBV4-3 combines with J gene TRBJ1-1, with D maybe TRBD1 (6 bases). Germline lookup yields CDR1 LGHNA and CDR2 YSLEER. The CDR3 totals 13 residues. CDR3 DNA sequence: TGCGCCAGTAGCCAAGGGGGGAACACTGAAGCTTTCGTT. Protein: CASSQGGNTEAFV.

In regard to this clonotype: A much larger clone is a single base away; this may be a read error. The chain joins TRBV5-1 to TRBJ2-5; no firm D call. The CDR3 consists of 12 residues. Germline V gene lookup returns CDR1 SGHRS and CDR2 YFSETQ. CDR3 in amino acids: CASSLDREIQYF. In nucleotides, the CDR3 is TGCGCCAGCAGCTTGGATCGAGAGATCCAGTACTTC.

In regard to this clonotype: The CDR3 does not close with the conserved phenylalanine or tryptophan, likely indicating a read error. This sequence joins TRBV29-1 and TRBJ2-2; 9 bases are shared with TRBD2. CDR1 and CDR2 from the germline V gene are SQVTM and ANQGSEA. The length of the CDR3 is 15 residues. The V segment lost 4 bases and the J segment 8 bases; nucleotides outside the gene matches: 11. Here the CDR3 DNA reads TGCAGCGTTGGGACTAGCGCGGCGAACGCTGGGGAGCTGTTTTCT. It specifies CSVGTSAANAGELFS.

On this clonotype itself: At one end, the junction sequence differs from germline, possibly due to a read error. The chain carries TRBV6-5 and TRBJ2-3; the D gene could be TRBD1 or TRBD2 (5 bases each). CDR3 size: 15 residues. Germline CDR1 and CDR2: MNHEY and SVGAGI. The CDR3 protein is CASSCSRGLADTQYF. CDR3 DNA: TGTGCCAGTAGTTGCTCGAGGGGTTTAGCAGATACGCAGTATTTT.

In the case of this clonotype: At one end the junction does not follow the germline gene, possibly because of a read error. CDR3 in amino acids: CASSRGIAGVLTYNEQFF. The CDR3 coding sequence is TGTGCCAGCAGCCGGGGAATAGCGGGAGTTTTGACCTACAATGAGCAATTCTTC. The chain links TRBV5-6 to TRBJ2-1, with TRBD2 matching 9 bases. Germline V gene sequence: CDR1 SGHDT, CDR2 YYEEEE. The CDR3 is 18 residues long.

Regarding this clonotype: The conserved final phenylalanine or tryptophan is absent from the CDR3, which likely points to a read error. The J gene is TRBJ2-6, the V gene TRBV6-2 or TRBV6-3; D call uncertain. V gave up 7 bases and J gave up 4 bases, with 17 bases separating them. CDR1 is MNHEY, CDR2 SVGEGT, per germline. The CDR3 has 16 residues. The CDR3 DNA is TGTGCCAGCAAGGTCAGGTTTCCTTCAGGGGCCAACGTCCTGACTATC. Translated: CASKVRFPSGANVLTI.